What follows describes a single T cell receptor (beta chain). What it binds is not known. V trimming: 4 bases; J trimming: 11 bases; junction bases outside the gene matches: 8. CDR3 length: 13 amino acids. Per germline, CDR1 MNHNY and CDR2 SVGAGI (reference sequence). This specimen belongs to a study of beta chain features in type 1 diabetes. Study findings and constraints: A greater similarity of naive, central memory and Treg TCRB repertoires was seen among patients than among healthy donors. PCR might favor shorter templates, equally in patients and controls.

Staining for CD45RO/CCR7/CD25/CD127/CD95/CD27 allowed sorting of CD4+ naive, central memory, regulatory and stem cell-like memory cells. The sequenced template was cDNA made from the entire isolated RNA. The read count averaged roughly 4 million across naive, central memory and regulatory T cell samples. Generated by immunoSEQ multiplex PCR, the TCRdb table keeps only in-frame clones and is missing some. Of just over 150,000 clones listed, over 8.5% are singletons. Material: central memory CD4+ T cells from blood. The receptor was derived from a young man in good health. The chain employs TRBV6-6 and TRBJ1-5, with 7 bases identical to TRBD1. CDR3 sequence reads: CASSWTGNPSQHF. The CDR3 nucleotides read TGTGCCAGCAGTTGGACAGGCAATCCCTCCCAGCATTTT.